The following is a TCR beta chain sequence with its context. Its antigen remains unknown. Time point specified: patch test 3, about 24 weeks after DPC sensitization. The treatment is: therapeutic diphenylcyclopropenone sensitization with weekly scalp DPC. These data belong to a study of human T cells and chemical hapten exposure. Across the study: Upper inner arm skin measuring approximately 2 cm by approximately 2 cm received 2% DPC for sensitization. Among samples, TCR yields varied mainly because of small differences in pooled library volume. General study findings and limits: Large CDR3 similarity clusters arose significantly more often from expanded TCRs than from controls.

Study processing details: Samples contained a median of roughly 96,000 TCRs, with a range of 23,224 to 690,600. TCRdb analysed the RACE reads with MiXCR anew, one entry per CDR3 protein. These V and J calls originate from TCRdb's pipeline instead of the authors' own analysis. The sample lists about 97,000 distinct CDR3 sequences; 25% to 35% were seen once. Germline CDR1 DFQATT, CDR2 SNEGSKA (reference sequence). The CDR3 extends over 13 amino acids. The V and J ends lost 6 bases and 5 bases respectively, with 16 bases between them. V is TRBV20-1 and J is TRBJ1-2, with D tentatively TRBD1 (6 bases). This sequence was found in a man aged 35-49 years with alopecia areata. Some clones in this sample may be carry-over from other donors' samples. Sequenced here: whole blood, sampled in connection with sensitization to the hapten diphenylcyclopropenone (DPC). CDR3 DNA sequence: TGCAGTGCCCGCTTCGGGACAAAATATGGCTACACCTTC. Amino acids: CSARFGTKYGYTF.